This TCR beta chain was retrieved from a study of long-term antiretroviral therapy in people with HIV. Study results and caveats: Clones that had undergone expansion before ART dominated the repertoire at all time points. Subsequent to ART, diversity was augmented yet persisted below that of transplant donor controls.

The authors ran the immunoSEQ assay, v3.0, at survey level. Sequencing aimed to cover roughly 40,000-50,000 T-cell genomes per sample. Clones were sequenced by immunoSEQ multiplex PCR, and TCRdb holds only the in-frame ones, with some missing. Among more than 20,000 clones listed, about 85% were seen once. Sampling of each donor yielded at least one pre-ART PBMC sample and at least two post-ART PBMC samples. The ends were cut back, 4 bases at V and 8 bases at J, with 17 bases in the middle. The CDR3 is 14 residues long. CDR1 is MNHEY and CDR2 is SVGAGI in the germline V gene. This clone was counted between two and nine times. The target antigen is unknown.

This specimen consisted of unsorted PBMCs, obtained 1.9 years after starting antiretroviral therapy. The rearrangement links TRBV6-5 to TRBJ1-1; possible D gene TRBD1, 5 bases. This clonotype originated in a woman in her 50s with HIV. This CDR3 is CASSSTGGAREAFF. CDR3 DNA: TGTGCCAGCAGTTCCACGGGAGGGGCTAGAGAAGCTTTCTTT.